This entry features one TCR beta chain sequence. Cells were sorted from thawed PBMC rested overnight and stained with GMM-loaded CD1B tetramer, viability dye and anti-CD3. The lipid loaded on the CD1B tetramers was C32 glucose monomycolate from Rhodococcus equi. This CDR3 contains 13 residues. This specimen belongs to a study of T cells in tuberculosis. Across the study: CD1B tetramers identified T cells specific for mycobacterial lipid GMM.

Method: immunoSEQ multiplex PCR; TCRdb's copy keeps in-frame clones and lacks some. The sample lists 61,000 or so clones, around 81% occurring once. Sequenced input: CD1b-GMM tetramer-negative cells sorted from PBMCs. This chain connects TRBV21-1 to TRBJ2-1; the D segment call TRBD1 is taken from the table without a DNA check. TRBV21-1 represents a pseudogene. The sequence was collected from an adult woman with latent tuberculosis. The CDR3 is CASPQASYNEQFF. The CDR3 DNA is TGTGCCAGCCCACAGGCCTCCTACAATGAGCAGTTCTTC.